This T cell receptor (beta chain) was captured by sequencing in a study of PD-L1 blockade in urothelial cancer. About the study: Blood yielded a median of around 150,000 T cells per sample.

Time point: pretreatment peripheral blood. Notes on this clone: Its antigen is unknown.

Germline V CDR1 and CDR2: DFQATT, SNEGSKA (reference sequence). This CDR3 comprises 11 residues. Trimming cost V 1 base and J 7 bases, with 8 bases left between them. A spike-in of synthetic TCR analog templates was added to each PCR. TCRdb keeps only in-frame clones here, not all; method: immunoSEQ multiplex PCR. The repertoire holds some 45,000 clones, nearly 90% seen once, with 20% to 30% in the top ten. The study's findings and limits: Better survival was predicted by below-median pretreatment blood TCR clonality.

The sequence was collected from a donor at least 40 years old with urothelial cancer. V usage is TRBV20-1 and J usage is TRBJ2-7; D is ambiguous. The sequences come from PBMCs, collected around atezolizumab (anti-PD-L1) treatment. The CDR3 here is CSARGPREQYF. The CDR3 DNA reads as TGCAGTGCTAGAGGGCCTAGGGAGCAGTACTTC.